This TCR beta chain is drawn from a study of blood T cell repertoires in COVID-19. Germline CDR1 and CDR2: SGHNT and YENEEA. Trimming shortened V by 1 base and J by 5 bases, and 11 bases separated the two germline ends. The CDR3 runs 14 residues. Original processing methods: Estimated nucleated cell counts came from reference gene primer amplification. Using immunoSEQ multiplex PCR, the repertoire was profiled, and TCRdb retains in-frame clones only, with some absent. The D gene and trimming were derived from the DNA, and the V and J assignments and clone size from that table. The table includes about 64,000 clones, 82% detected once.

Sequenced sample: peripheral blood. The sequence came from a human donor in a cohort sampled during active COVID-19. J is TRBJ2-5 and V is TRBV11-3; D possibly corresponds to TRBD2 (5 bases). As DNA, the CDR3 is TGTGCCAGCAGCTTAGCCGGGGTCGGTGAGACCCAGTACTTC. As protein: CASSLAGVGETQYF.